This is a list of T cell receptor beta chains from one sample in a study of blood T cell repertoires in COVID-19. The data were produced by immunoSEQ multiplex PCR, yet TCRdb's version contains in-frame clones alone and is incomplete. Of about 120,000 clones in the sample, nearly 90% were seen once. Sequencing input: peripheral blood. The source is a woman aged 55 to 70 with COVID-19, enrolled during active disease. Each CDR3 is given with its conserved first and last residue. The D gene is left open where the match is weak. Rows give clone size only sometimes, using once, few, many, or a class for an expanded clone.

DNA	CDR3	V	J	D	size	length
TGTGCCAGCAGCTTGGGCAGGACAAATGAGCAGTTCTTC	CASSLGRTNEQFF	TRBV5-6	TRBJ2-1	.	once	13
TGTGCCAGCAGCGTGACAGGCACTGAAGCTTTCTTT	CASSVTGTEAFF	TRBV7-9	TRBJ1-1	.	few	12
TGCGCCAGCAGCGGAACCGGGACAGGCGATAATTCACCCCTCCACTTT	CASSGTGTGDNSPLHF	TRBV5-1	TRBJ1-6	TRBD1	once	16
TGCGCCAGCAGCCATCCCACGGGGGGGGTGAACACTGAAGCTTTCTTT	CASSHPTGGVNTEAFF	TRBV4-1	TRBJ1-1	.	.	16
TGTGCCAGCAGGCGGACAGCGAACACCGGGGAGCTGTTTTTT	CASRRTANTGELFF	TRBV21-1	TRBJ2-2	.	.	14
TGTGCCAGCTCACCAGAGTATAGGGGCACTGAAGCTTTCTTT	CASSPEYRGTEAFF	TRBV18	TRBJ1-1	.	.	14
TGTGCCAGCAGCCCCAGCTACGAGCAGTACTTC	CASSPSYEQYF	TRBV12-3/TRBV12-4	TRBJ2-7	.	.	11
TGTGCTAGTGGTTTGGTAGCGACTAGCGGGGGGGCGGGTGAGCAGTTCTTC	CASGLVATSGGAGEQFF	TRBV12-5	TRBJ2-1	TRBD2	.	17
TGTGCCAGCAGCTTAGACAGGGTGGTTTTGGAAAAACTGTTTTTT	CASSLDRVVLEKLFF	TRBV7-9	TRBJ1-4	.	.	15
TGTGCCAGCTCACCAACGGTTAACTATGGCTACACCTTC	CASSPTVNYGYTF	TRBV18	TRBJ1-2	.	once	13
TGTGCCAGCAGGCCCCGGACAGCCGGAAGTTCACCCCTCCACTTT	CASRPRTAGSSPLHF	TRBV2	TRBJ1-6	.	.	15
TGTGCCAGCAGTTTAGCAGGCGACGAGCAGTACTTC	CASSLAGDEQYF	TRBV11-3	TRBJ2-7	.	few	12
TGTGCCAGCAGTTCCCTAGGAGTGGATACGCAGTATTTT	CASSSLGVDTQYF	TRBV7-3	TRBJ2-3	.	once	13
TGTGCCAGCAGCTTGTCGGAGGGTGGCTACACCTTC	CASSLSEGGYTF	TRBV5-4	TRBJ1-2	.	.	12
TGTGCCAGCAGCACGGGACAGGTTGTTAACTATGGCTACACCTTC	CASSTGQVVNYGYTF	TRBV5-6	TRBJ1-2	TRBD1	.	15
TGTGCTAGTGGCCTCGGGACAGGCGGAGAGACCCAGTACTTC	CASGLGTGGETQYF	TRBV12-5	TRBJ2-5	TRBD1	.	14
TGTGCCAGTAGTAACGGGGTGGGGAATTCACCCCTCCACTTT	CASSNGVGNSPLHF	TRBV19	TRBJ1-6	.	.	14
TGCAGTGCTAGTCCCGGACAGGGGTACTTCTACGAGCAGTACTTC	CSASPGQGYFYEQYF	TRBV20-1	TRBJ2-7	TRBD1	.	15
TGTGCCAGCAGCTTGGGGGGAGGTCTCTTCACAGATACGCAGTATTTT	CASSLGGGLFTDTQYF	TRBV7-9	TRBJ2-3	.	once	16
TGTGCCAGCAGCCTGGGACAGGGGATCGGCTACACCTTC	CASSLGQGIGYTF	TRBV12-3/TRBV12-4	TRBJ1-2	TRBD1	.	13
TGTGCCAGCAGGAACAGGGGATATCAGCCCCAGCATTTT	CASRNRGYQPQHF	TRBV28	TRBJ1-5	TRBD1	.	13
TGTGCCAGCAGCTTTGACAGGGTGGCCACTGAAGCTTTCTTT	CASSFDRVATEAFF	TRBV5-6	TRBJ1-1	TRBD1	.	14
TGTGCCAGCAGTCCTGACAGGGGGCAATCGGAGGTCTATGGCTACACCTTC	CASSPDRGQSEVYGYTF	TRBV6-6	TRBJ1-2	TRBD1	.	17
TGTGCCAGCTCACCAGTAGTGGGACAGGGGACTACGGGCTACACCTTC	CASSPVVGQGTTGYTF	TRBV18	TRBJ1-2	TRBD1	once	16
TGTGCTAGTGTCCTCAGGGGTGCCACTGAAGCTTTCTTT	CASVLRGATEAFF	TRBV12-5	TRBJ1-1	.	.	13
TGCGCCAGCAGCTTGTCAGCGGGGGCGCAAGAGACCCAGTACTTC	CASSLSAGAQETQYF	TRBV5-1	TRBJ2-5	TRBD2	.	15
TGTGCCAGCAGCCACGGGACTGGGGCCAACGTCCTGACTTTC	CASSHGTGANVLTF	TRBV7-9	TRBJ2-6	.	.	14
TGTGCCAGCAGCTTAGAAGGGTTGAGACAGGGCGCATACGGCTACACCTTC	CASSLEGLRQGAYGYTF	TRBV7-2	TRBJ1-2	TRBD1	.	17
TGTGCCAGCAGCGTAGGACAGGACTTGAACACTGAAGCTTTCTTT	CASSVGQDLNTEAFF	TRBV5-5	TRBJ1-1	TRBD1	.	15
TGTGCCAGCTCACCATTCAGCGGGGGCACCGGGGAGCTGTTTTTT	CASSPFSGGTGELFF	TRBV18	TRBJ2-2	TRBD2	.	15
TGTGCCAGTAGTAGGGGGCCTTGGACAGGGAGCTCCTACGAGCAGTACTTC	CASSRGPWTGSSYEQYF	TRBV19	TRBJ2-7	TRBD1	.	17
TGTGCCAGTAGTATCGAAACTAGCGGGGGCCCGCCAGATACGCAGTATTTT	CASSIETSGGPPDTQYF	TRBV19	TRBJ2-3	TRBD2	.	17
TGTGCCAGTAGTACCGGGACTAGGGTTGGTAATGAGCAGTTCTTC	CASSTGTRVGNEQFF	TRBV19	TRBJ2-1	TRBD2	.	15
TGCAGCGTTGGCGTCCGCAATCAGCCCCAGCATTTT	CSVGVRNQPQHF	TRBV29-1	TRBJ1-5	.	.	12
TGTGCCAGCTCACCCCGACAGGGCTCCTATAATTCACCCCTCCACTTT	CASSPRQGSYNSPLHF	TRBV18	TRBJ1-6	TRBD1	.	16
TGTGCCAGCAGCCAAGAAGCCGGGACAGTGAACACTGAAGCTTTCTTT	CASSQEAGTVNTEAFF	TRBV3-1/TRBV3-2	TRBJ1-1	TRBD1	.	16
TGTGCCAGTGTCAGGTGGGGCGTGCTTCCTGAAGCTTTCTTT	CASVRWGVLPEAFF	TRBV19	TRBJ1-1	.	.	14
TGCGCCAGCAGCTCGGTTGACAGGAACACTGAAGCTTTCTTT	CASSSVDRNTEAFF	TRBV5-1	TRBJ1-1	.	.	14
TGTGCCAGCAGCGTAAGGTCTAGCGGGGCCCACCAAGAGACCCAGTACTTC	CASSVRSSGAHQETQYF	TRBV9	TRBJ2-5	TRBD2	.	17
TGCGCCAGCAGCCAAGAAGGGGTAGCGGGGTTCGAGACCCAGTACTTC	CASSQEGVAGFETQYF	TRBV4-3	TRBJ2-5	TRBD2	.	16
TGTGCCAGCAGCTTTGGACTAGCGGGGCCAGAGACCCAGTACTTC	CASSFGLAGPETQYF	TRBV7-2	TRBJ2-5	TRBD2	.	15
TGTGCCAGCAGCCCCTTGGACAGGGTCGGGGGGAAACTGTTTTTT	CASSPLDRVGGKLFF	TRBV28	TRBJ1-4	TRBD1	.	15
TGTGCCAGCAGTGAGAGCAGGGGACCACGCTCTGGAAACACCATATATTTT	CASSESRGPRSGNTIYF	TRBV2	TRBJ1-3	.	.	17
TGTGCCATCAGTGAGTCTGCGGGAGAGAACACTGAAGCTTTCTTT	CAISESAGENTEAFF	TRBV10-3	TRBJ1-1	.	.	15
TGCGCCAGCAGCCCGACGGCTGACGGGGGGCAAGGCTACACCTTC	CASSPTADGGQGYTF	TRBV5-1	TRBJ1-2	.	.	15
TGTGCCAGCAGCTTAGTAGCGGGGGGGCCGAATACGCAGTATTTT	CASSLVAGGPNTQYF	TRBV7-2	TRBJ2-3	TRBD2	.	15
TGTGCCAGCAGGCTTACAGGGATTTCACCCCTCCACTTT	CASRLTGISPLHF	TRBV6-5	TRBJ1-6	.	.	13
TGTGCCAGCAGCCGTACTAGCACTGAGCAGTTCTTC	CASSRTSTEQFF	TRBV6-2/TRBV6-3	TRBJ2-1	.	.	12
TGTGCCAGCAGCCCCCTGGGGGGGGCAAAGGATGGCTACACCTTC	CASSPLGGAKDGYTF	TRBV5-6	TRBJ1-2	.	.	15
TGTGCCAGCAGTTCTTCCGGGACAGAGAACACTGAAGCTTTCTTT	CASSSSGTENTEAFF	TRBV6-2/TRBV6-3	TRBJ1-1	TRBD1	.	15
TGTGCCAGCAGCCAAGATATCAGACAGTTGACAGATACGCAGTATTTT	CASSQDIRQLTDTQYF	TRBV3-1/TRBV3-2	TRBJ2-3	.	once	16
TGTGCCAGCAGCTCGACTCGAAGAGAGGGTATAGATACGCAGTATTTT	CASSSTRREGIDTQYF	TRBV5-8	TRBJ2-3	.	.	16
TGTGCCACAGGAGGGGACAGGGGGGGTGGAAACACCATATATTTT	CATGGDRGGGNTIYF	TRBV6-5	TRBJ1-3	TRBD1	.	15
TGTGCCAGCAGCACCCGACAGTTGTCCGGGGAGCTGTTTTTT	CASSTRQLSGELFF	TRBV9	TRBJ2-2	.	.	14
TGTGCCTGGGGCCCGGGACAGGGCTCCTACGAGCAGTACTTC	CAWGPGQGSYEQYF	TRBV30	TRBJ2-7	TRBD1	.	14
TGTGCCAGCAGCACGACAGGGGAAGGAAATGAAAAACTGTTTTTT	CASSTTGEGNEKLFF	TRBV5-6	TRBJ1-4	TRBD1	.	15
TGTGCCAGCAGCGTCCGTATTGGCTACACCTTC	CASSVRIGYTF	TRBV13	TRBJ1-2	.	.	11
TGTGCCAGTAGTCCACGTCGGGGGGGCGGGGAGCTGTTTTTT	CASSPRRGGGELFF	TRBV19	TRBJ2-2	TRBD2	.	14